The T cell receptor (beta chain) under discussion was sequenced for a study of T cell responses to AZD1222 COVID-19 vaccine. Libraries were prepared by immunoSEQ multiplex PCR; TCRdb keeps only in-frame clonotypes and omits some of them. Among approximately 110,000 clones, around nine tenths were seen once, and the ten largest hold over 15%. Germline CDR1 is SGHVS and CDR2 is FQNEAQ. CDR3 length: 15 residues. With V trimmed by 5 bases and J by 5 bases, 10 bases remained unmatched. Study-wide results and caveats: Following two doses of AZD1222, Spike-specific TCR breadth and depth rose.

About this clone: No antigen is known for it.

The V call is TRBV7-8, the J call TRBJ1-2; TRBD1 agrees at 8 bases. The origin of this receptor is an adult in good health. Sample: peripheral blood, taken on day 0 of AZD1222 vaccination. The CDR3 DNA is TGTGCCAGCAGCCCTCGGGACAGGATCTCGTATGGCTACACCTTC. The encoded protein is CASSPRDRISYGYTF.